These 9 T cell receptor beta chains came from one sample sequenced in a study of CD39 and CD103 CD8 tumor-infiltrating T cells. TCRdb's table, derived via immunoSEQ multiplex PCR, lists solely in-frame clones and lacks some. The sample lists 1,500 to 1,700 clones; around 59% were seen once. What was sequenced was CD39- CD103+ CD8+ T cells sorted from the tumor. Subset indicated: CD103+CD39- single-positive CD45RA- CD8 T cells. The source is a human donor with head and neck squamous cell carcinoma.

The V gene is TRBV10-2, the J gene TRBJ2-7; no clear D. This CDR3 comprises 11 residues. Deletions cut 4 bases from V and 4 bases from J, with 5 bases between. CDR1 and CDR2 (germline): WSHSY, SAAADI. CDR3 nucleotides: TGCGCCAGCAGTGGGACGTACGAGCAGTACTTC. Translation: CASSGTYEQYF.

V is TRBV7-8 and J is TRBJ2-7; D unclear. Germline V CDR1 and CDR2: SGHVS, FQNEAQ. CDR3 length equals 14 residues. V was trimmed by 5 bases and J by 0 bases, leaving 11 bases between them. CDR3 loop: CASSKLADSYEQYF. The CDR3 DNA reads TGTGCCAGCAGCAAACTGGCGGACTCCTACGAGCAGTACTTC.

The chain is built from TRBV11-2 and TRBJ2-3, with TRBD2 identical over 10 bases. This CDR3 spans 17 amino acids. With 1 base clipped from V and 0 bases from J, the junction kept 4 bases outside the gene matches. The germline V gene has CDR1 SGHAT and CDR2 FQNNGV. The CDR3 DNA reads TGTGCCAGCAGCTTAGGGACTAGCGGACACAGCACAGATACGCAGTATTTT. Its translation is CASSLGTSGHSTDTQYF.

This clone is hyperexpanded within its sample. This chain joins TRBV30 and TRBJ1-1; D is possibly TRBD1 (5 bases). With 0 bases removed from V and 0 bases from J, the gap between germline ends came to 8 bases. CDR1 is GTSNPN and CDR2 is SVGIG in the germline V gene (reference sequence). The CDR3 runs 14 residues. For the CDR3, the DNA is TGTGCCTGGAGTGTACGGGGGATGAACACTGAAGCTTTCTTT. Protein sequence: CAWSVRGMNTEAFF.

In this sample, this clone is large (0.1 to 1%). The chain carries TRBV6-1 and TRBJ1-2; D not resolved. Per the germline V gene, CDR1 is MNHNS and CDR2 is SASEGT. The CDR3 totals 12 residues. Trimming stripped 6 bases from V and 8 bases from J, with 13 bases between. Written as DNA, the CDR3 is TGTGCCAGCAGGAACCCCGGGGAAGGCTACACCTTC. Its translation is CASRNPGEGYTF.

V is TRBV7-7 and J is TRBJ2-6; no clear D gene. This CDR3 has 17 amino acids. Germline V gene sequence: CDR1 SSHAT, CDR2 FNYEAQ (reference sequence). Deletions cut 5 bases from V and 5 bases from J, with 19 bases between. CDR3 sequence reads: CASSPRMPQSRANVLTF. CDR3 in DNA: TGTGCCAGCAGCCCACGTATGCCACAAAGTCGGGCCAACGTCCTGACTTTC.

This clone turned up a few times. V and J are TRBV7-2 and TRBJ2-3; possible D gene TRBD1, 6 bases. V was pared by 1 base and J by 2 bases, with 13 bases between. Germline assignment: CDR1 SGHTA and CDR2 FQGNSA. CDR3 length equals 16 residues. In nucleotides, the CDR3 is TGTGCCAGCAGCTTAGTAGCAGGGGCGCACACAGATACGCAGTATTTT. It specifies CASSLVAGAHTDTQYF.

The gene calls are TRBV13 and TRBJ2-1; D tentatively reads TRBD1 or TRBD2 (5 bases each). The CDR3 is 14 amino acids. Germline lookup yields CDR1 PRHDT and CDR2 FYEKMQ (reference sequence). V lost 6 bases to trimming and J lost 6 bases, with 15 bases between them. The CDR3 protein is CASRSGGEGNEQFF. In nucleotides, the CDR3 is TGTGCCAGCAGAAGTGGGGGAGAGGGCAATGAGCAGTTCTTC.

The chain is built from TRBV27 and TRBJ2-5; 9 bases match TRBD2. The DNA matches TRBJ2-7 better at its end, which makes the J call doubtful. The germline V gene encodes CDR1 MNHEY and CDR2 SMNVEV (reference sequence). The CDR3 has 16 amino acids. CDR3 sequence: CASSLAWTSVTYEQYF. The DNA for the CDR3 is TGTGCCAGCAGTTTAGCGTGGACTAGCGTAACCTACGAGCAGTACTTC.